This T cell receptor (beta chain) originates from a study of T cell responses to AZD1222 COVID-19 vaccine. Sequencing used immunoSEQ multiplex PCR; TCRdb keeps in-frame clones, though not all of them. The sample carries roughly 200,000 clones, about 93% recorded once. Study observations and caveats: Donors in the cohort were predominantly white British and more often female, and clonal diversity was possibly underestimated. Along spike, vaccine-associated CD4 TCRs were found throughout, with dominance at 160-218 and 743-854.

Turning to this clone: Its antigen is undetermined.

The germline CDR1 and CDR2 sequences are SGHDT and YYEEEE. This CDR3 is 14 amino acids long. The ends were cut back, 5 bases at V and 3 bases at J, with 14 bases in the middle. The chain links TRBV5-6 to TRBJ2-5, with TRBD1 as a possible D gene (5 bases). Material: peripheral blood, obtained 28 days after the second dose of the MenACWY control vaccine. This TCR derives from an adult who received the MenACWY meningococcal vaccine as a control. The CDR3 bases are TGTGCCAGCAGTTGGGTTGGGGCAAAAGAGACCCAGTACTTC. Amino acid sequence: CASSWVGAKETQYF.